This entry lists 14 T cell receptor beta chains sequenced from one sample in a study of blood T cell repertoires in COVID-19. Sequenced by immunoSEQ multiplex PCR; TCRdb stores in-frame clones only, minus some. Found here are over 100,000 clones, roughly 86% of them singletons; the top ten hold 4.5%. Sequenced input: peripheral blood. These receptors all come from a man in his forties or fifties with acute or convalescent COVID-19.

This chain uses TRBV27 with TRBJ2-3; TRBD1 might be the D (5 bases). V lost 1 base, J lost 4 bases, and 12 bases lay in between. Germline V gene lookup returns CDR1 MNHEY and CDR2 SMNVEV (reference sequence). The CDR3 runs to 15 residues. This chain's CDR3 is CASSLLGPNPDTQYF. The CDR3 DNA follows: TGTGCCAGCAGTTTATTGGGGCCAAACCCAGATACGCAGTATTTT.

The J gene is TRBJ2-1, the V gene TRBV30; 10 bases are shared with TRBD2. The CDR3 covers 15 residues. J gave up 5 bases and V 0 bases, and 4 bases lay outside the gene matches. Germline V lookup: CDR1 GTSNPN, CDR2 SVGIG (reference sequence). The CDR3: CAWSVSLAGDNEQFF. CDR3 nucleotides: TGTGCCTGGAGTGTAAGCCTAGCGGGGGACAATGAGCAGTTCTTC.

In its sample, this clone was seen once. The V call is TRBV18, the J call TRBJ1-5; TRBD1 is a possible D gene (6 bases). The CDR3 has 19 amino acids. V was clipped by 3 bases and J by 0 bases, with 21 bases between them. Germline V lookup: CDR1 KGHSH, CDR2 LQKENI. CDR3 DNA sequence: TGTGCCAGCTCACCTATCCCCCTATTGGCAGGGGATAGCAATCAGCCCCAGCATTTT. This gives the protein CASSPIPLLAGDSNQPQHF.

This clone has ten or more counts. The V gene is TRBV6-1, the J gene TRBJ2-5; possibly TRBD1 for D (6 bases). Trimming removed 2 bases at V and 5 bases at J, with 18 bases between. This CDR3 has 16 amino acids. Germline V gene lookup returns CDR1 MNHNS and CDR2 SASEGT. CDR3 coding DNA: TGTGCCAGCAGTGAACCCCAGGGGCTCTCTTGGGAGACCCAGTACTTC. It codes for CASSEPQGLSWETQYF.

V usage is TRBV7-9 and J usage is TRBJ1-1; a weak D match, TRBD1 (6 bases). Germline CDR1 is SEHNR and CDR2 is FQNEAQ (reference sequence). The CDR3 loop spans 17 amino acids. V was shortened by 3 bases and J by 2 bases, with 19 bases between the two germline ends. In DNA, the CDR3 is TGTGCCAGCAGCTTGGACAGTTGGATGGGGCCAAACACTGAAGCTTTCTTT. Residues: CASSLDSWMGPNTEAFF.

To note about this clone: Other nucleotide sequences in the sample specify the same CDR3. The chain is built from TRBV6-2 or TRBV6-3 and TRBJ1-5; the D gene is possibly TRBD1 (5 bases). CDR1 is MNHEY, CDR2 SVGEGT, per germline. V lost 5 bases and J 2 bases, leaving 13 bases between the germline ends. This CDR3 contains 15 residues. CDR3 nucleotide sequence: TGTGCCAGCAGTACCGGGCAGGGCGGCAATCAGCCCCAGCATTTT. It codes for CASSTGQGGNQPQHF.

The CDR3, as DNA: TGCAGCGCGCGGGACAGCACTAATGAAAAACTGTTTTTT. Translated: CSARDSTNEKLFF. The chain employs TRBV29-1 and TRBJ1-4; 7 positions agree with TRBD1. This CDR3 has 13 residues. The junction had 4 bases not matched to a gene; V was cut back by 7 bases and J by 2 bases. The germline CDR1 and CDR2 sequences are SQVTM and ANQGSEA.

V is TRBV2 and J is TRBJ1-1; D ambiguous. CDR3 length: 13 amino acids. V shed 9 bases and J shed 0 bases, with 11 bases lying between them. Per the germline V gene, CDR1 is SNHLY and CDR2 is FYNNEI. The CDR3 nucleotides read TGTGCCAGTTCGACGGAGATGAACACTGAAGCTTTCTTT. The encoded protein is CASSTEMNTEAFF.

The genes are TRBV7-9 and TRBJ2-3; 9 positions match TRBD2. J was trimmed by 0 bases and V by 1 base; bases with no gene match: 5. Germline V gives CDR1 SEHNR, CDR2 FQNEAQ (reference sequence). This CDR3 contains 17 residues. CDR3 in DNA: TGTGCCAGCAGCTTAGACGGTAGCGGGAGTAGCACAGATACGCAGTATTTT. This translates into CASSLDGSGSSTDTQYF.

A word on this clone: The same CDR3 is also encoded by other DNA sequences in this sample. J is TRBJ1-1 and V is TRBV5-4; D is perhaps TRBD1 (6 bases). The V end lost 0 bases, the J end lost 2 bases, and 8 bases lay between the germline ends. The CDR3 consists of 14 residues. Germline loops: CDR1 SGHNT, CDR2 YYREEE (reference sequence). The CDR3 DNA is TGTGCCAGCAGCTTGGGACAGGATAACACTGAAGCTTTCTTT. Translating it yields CASSLGQDNTEAFF. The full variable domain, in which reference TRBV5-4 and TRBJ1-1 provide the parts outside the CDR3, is ETGVTQSPTHLIKTRGQQVTLRCSSQSGHNTVSWYQQALGQGPQFIFQYYREEENGRGNFPPRFSGLQFPNYSSELNVNALELDDSALYLCASSLGQDNTEAFFGQGTRLTVV.

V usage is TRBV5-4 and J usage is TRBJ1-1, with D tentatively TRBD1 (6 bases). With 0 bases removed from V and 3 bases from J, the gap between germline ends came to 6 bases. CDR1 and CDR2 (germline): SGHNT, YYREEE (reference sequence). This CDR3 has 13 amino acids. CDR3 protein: CASSLGQDTEAFF. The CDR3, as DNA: TGTGCCAGCAGCTTGGGACAGGACACTGAAGCTTTCTTT.

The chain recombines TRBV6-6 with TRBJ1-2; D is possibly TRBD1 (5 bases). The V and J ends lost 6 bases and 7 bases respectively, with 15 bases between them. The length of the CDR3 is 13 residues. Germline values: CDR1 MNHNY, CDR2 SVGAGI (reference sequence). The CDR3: CASSLQGPGGYTF. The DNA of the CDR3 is TGTGCCAGCAGCCTTCAGGGTCCTGGTGGCTACACCTTC.

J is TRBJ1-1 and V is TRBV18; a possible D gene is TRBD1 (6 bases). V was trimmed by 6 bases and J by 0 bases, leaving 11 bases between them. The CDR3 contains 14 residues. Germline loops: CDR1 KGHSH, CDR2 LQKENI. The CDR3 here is CASSRDTLNTEAFF. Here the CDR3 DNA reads TGTGCCAGCTCCCGGGACACTTTGAACACTGAAGCTTTCTTT.

The CDR3 sequence: CASSEKAAYSNQPQHF. DNA of the CDR3: TGTGCCAGCAGTGAAAAGGCAGCGTATAGCAATCAGCCCCAGCATTTT. The chain has TRBV2 and TRBJ1-5, with no clear D. Trimming took 2 bases from V and 0 from J, leaving 11 bases between them. The CDR3 sequence is 16 residues long. The germline V gene has CDR1 SNHLY and CDR2 FYNNEI.